This T cell receptor (beta chain) was sequenced for a study of radiotherapy plus CTLA-4 blockade in lung cancer. Study background: The study recorded objective responses in approximately 19% of patients and disease control in around 33%. The study, taken as a whole, reports: Peripheral blood showed expansion of tumor-derived TCR clones after radiotherapy and ipilimumab. Reports state that early shifts in blood T cell clones, with interferon-beta, best predicted response.

A note on this clone: Its cognate antigen is unknown.

CTLA-4 blockade with ipilimumab, together with focal radiation, was given to patients with chemo-refractory metastatic non-small-cell lung cancer. Clones were read by immunoSEQ multiplex PCR, and TCRdb kept only the in-frame ones, dropping some. The sample records 85,000 to 100,000 clones, about three quarters being singletons. Germline-derived CDR1 and CDR2 are SQVTM and ANQGSEA. V was clipped by 8 bases and J by 2 bases, with 17 bases between them. This CDR3 is 14 amino acids long. This chain links TRBV29-1 with TRBJ2-3; tentatively, D is TRBD2 (6 bases). The sequence was collected from a human donor with non-small cell lung cancer that progressed on radiotherapy plus ipilimumab. The material sequenced was peripheral blood, taken from a patient treated with radiotherapy plus ipilimumab. CDR3 in amino acids: CSSQGGLNTDTQYF. The CDR3 DNA follows: TGCAGCTCCCAAGGAGGACTAAACACAGATACGCAGTATTTT.